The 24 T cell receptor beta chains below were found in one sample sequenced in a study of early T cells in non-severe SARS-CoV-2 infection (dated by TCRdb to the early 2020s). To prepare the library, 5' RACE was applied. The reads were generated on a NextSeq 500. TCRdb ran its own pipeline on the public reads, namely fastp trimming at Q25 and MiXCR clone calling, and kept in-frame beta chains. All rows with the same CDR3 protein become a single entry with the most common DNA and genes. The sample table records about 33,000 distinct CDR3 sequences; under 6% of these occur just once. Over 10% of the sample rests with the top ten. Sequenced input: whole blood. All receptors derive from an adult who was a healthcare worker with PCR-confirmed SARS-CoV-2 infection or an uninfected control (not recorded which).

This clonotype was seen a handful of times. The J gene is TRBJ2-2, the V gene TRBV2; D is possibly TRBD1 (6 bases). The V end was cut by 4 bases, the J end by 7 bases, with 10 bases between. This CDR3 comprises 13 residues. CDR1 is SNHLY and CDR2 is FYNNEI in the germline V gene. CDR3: CASSARGFGELFF. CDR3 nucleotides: TGTGCCAGCAGTGCCAGGGGCTTCGGGGAGCTGTTTTTT.

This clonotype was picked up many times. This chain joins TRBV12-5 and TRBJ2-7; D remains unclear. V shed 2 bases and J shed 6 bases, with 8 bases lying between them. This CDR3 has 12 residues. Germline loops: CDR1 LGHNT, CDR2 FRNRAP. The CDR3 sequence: CASGLFGAEQYF. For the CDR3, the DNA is TGTGCTAGTGGTTTGTTTGGTGCCGAGCAGTACTTC.

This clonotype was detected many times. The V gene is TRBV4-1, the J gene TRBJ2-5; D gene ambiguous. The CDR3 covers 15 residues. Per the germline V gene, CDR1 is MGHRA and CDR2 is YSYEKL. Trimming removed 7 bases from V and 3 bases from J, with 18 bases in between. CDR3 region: CASTRDLLDKETQYF. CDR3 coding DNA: TGCGCCAGCACTCGAGACTTGCTTGACAAAGAGACCCAGTACTTC.

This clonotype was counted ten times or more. CDR3 region: CASRGGGAVEPQHF. In nucleotides, the CDR3 is TGTGCCAGCAGGGGAGGCGGCGCCGTGGAGCCCCAGCATTTT. V is TRBV28 and J is TRBJ1-5; D gene uncertain. The CDR3 contains 14 residues. V was clipped by 6 bases and J by 8 bases, with 17 bases between them. Germline CDR1 is MDHEN and CDR2 is SYDVKM. Complete variable domain (other parts from reference TRBV28 and TRBJ1-5): DVKVTQSSRYLVKRTGEKVFLECVQDMDHENMFWYRQDPGLGLRLIYFSYDVKMKEKGDIPEGYSVSREKKERFSLILESASTNQTSMYLCASRGGGAVEPQHFGDGTRLSIL.

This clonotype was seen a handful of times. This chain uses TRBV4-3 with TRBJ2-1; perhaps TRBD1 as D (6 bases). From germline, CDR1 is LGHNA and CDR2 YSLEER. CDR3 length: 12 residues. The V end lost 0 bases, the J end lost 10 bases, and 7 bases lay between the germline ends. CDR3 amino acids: CASSQDGQEQFF. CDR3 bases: TGCGCCAGCAGCCAAGATGGACAGGAGCAGTTCTTC.

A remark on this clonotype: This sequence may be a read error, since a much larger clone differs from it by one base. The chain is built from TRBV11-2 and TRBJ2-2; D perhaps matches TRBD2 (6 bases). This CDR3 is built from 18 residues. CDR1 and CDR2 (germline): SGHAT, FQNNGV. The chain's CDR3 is CASSLPLLAEKNAGELFF. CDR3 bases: TGTGCCAGCAGCTTACCCCTGTTAGCGGAGAAGAACGCCGGGGAGCTGTTTTTT.

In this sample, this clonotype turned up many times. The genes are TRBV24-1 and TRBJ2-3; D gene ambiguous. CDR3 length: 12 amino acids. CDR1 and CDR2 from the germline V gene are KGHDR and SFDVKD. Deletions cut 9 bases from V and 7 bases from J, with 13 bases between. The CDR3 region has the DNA TGTGCCACCCGCGGAGATGGGAATACGCAGTATTTT. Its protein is CATRGDGNTQYF.

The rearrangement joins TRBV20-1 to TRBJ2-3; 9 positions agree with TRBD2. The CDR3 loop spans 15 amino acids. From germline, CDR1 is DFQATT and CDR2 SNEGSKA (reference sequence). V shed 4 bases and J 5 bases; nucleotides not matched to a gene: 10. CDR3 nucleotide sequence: TGCAGTGCTACGGCCGATAGCGGGGGCGGAGATACGCAGTATTTT. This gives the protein CSATADSGGGDTQYF.

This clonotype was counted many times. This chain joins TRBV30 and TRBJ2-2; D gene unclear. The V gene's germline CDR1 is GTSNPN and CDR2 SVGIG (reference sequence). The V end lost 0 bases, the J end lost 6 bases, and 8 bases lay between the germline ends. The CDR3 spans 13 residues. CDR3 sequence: CAWSVHGSGELFF. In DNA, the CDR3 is TGTGCCTGGAGTGTACATGGGTCCGGGGAGCTGTTTTTT.

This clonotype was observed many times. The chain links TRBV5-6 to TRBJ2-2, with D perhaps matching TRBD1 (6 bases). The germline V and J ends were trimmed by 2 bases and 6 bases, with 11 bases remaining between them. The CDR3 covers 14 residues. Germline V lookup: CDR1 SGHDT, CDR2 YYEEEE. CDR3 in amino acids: CASSFGQYSGELFF. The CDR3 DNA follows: TGTGCCAGCAGCTTCGGACAGTACTCCGGGGAGCTGTTTTTT.

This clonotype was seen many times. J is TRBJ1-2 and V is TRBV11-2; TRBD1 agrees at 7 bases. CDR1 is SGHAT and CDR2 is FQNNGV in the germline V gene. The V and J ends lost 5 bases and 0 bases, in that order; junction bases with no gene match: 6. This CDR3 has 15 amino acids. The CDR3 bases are TGTGCCAGCAGCGGGCGGACAGGATCTAACTATGGCTACACCTTC. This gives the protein CASSGRTGSNYGYTF.

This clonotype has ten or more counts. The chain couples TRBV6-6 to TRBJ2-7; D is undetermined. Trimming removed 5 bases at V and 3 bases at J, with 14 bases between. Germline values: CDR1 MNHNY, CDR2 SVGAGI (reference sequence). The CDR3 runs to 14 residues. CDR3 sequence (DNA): TGTGCCAGCAGTAACCCCGGGCAGGTCTACGAGCAGTACTTC. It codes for CASSNPGQVYEQYF.

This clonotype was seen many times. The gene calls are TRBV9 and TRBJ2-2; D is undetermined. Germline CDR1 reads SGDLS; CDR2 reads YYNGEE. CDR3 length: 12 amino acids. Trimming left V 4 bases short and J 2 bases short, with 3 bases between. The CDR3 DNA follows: TGTGCCAGCAGCACCAACACCGGGGAGCTGTTTTTT. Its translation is CASSTNTGELFF.

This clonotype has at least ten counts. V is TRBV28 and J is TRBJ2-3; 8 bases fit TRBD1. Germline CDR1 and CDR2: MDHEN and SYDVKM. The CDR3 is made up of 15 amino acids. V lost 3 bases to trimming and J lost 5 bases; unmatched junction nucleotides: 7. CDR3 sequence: CASSFNTGGVDTQYF. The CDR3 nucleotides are TGTGCCAGCAGTTTTAATACAGGGGGAGTAGATACGCAGTATTTT.

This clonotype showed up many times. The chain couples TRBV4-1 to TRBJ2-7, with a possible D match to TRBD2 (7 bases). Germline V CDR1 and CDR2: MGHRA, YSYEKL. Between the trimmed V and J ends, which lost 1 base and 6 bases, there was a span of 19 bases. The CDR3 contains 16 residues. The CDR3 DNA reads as TGCGCCAGCAGCCAAGTCGGTGGGGGGGCTAATTCCGAGCAGTACTTC. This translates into CASSQVGGGANSEQYF.

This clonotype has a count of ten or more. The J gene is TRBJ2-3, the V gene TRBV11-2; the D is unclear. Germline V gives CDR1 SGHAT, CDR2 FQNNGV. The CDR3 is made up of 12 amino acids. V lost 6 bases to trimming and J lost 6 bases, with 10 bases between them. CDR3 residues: CASSLDWDTQYF. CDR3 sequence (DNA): TGTGCCAGCAGTCTCGACTGGGATACGCAGTATTTT.

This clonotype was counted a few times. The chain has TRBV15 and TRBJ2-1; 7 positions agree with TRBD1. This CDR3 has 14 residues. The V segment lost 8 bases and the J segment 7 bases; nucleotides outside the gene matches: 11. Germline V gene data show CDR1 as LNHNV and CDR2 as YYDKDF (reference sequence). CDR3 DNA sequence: TGTGCCACCCGGTTGAGACAGGGTACGAATGAGCAGTTCTTC. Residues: CATRLRQGTNEQFF.

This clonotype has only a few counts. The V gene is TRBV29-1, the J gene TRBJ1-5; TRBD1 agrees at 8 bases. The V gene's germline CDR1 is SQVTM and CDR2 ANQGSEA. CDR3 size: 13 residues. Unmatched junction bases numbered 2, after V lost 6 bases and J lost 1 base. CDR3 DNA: TGCAGCGTCCAGGGGGCGAGCAATCAGCCCCAGCATTTT. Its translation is CSVQGASNQPQHF. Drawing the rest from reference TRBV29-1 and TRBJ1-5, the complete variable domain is SAVISQKPSRDICQRGTSLTIQCQVDSQVTMMFWYRQQPGQSLTLIATANQGSEATYESGFVIDKFPISRPNLTFSTLTVSNMSPEDSSIYLCSVQGASNQPQHFGDGTRLSIL.

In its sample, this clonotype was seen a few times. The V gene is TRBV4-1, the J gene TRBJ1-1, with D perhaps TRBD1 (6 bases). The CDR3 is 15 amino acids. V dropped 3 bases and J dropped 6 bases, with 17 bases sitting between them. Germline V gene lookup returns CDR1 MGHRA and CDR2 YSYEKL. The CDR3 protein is CASSQETGLMAEAFF. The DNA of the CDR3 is TGCGCCAGCAGCCAGGAGACAGGCCTCATGGCTGAAGCTTTCTTT.

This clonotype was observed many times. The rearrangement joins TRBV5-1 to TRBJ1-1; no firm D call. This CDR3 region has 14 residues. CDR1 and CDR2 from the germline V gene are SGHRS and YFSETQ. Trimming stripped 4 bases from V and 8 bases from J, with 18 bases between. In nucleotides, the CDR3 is TGCGCCAGCAGCGCCGGGTCAGGCCCTACCGAAGCTTTCTTT. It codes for CASSAGSGPTEAFF.

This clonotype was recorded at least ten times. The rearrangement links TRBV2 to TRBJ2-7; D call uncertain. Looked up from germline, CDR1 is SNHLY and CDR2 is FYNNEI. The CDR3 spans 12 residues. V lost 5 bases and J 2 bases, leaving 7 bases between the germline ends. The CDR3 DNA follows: TGTGCCAGCAGTCAGGAGACCTACGAGCAGTACTTC. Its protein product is CASSQETYEQYF.

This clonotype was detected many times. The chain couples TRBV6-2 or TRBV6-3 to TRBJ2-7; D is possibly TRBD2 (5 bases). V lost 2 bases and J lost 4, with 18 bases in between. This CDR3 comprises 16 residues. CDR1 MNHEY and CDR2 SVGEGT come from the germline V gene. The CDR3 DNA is TGTGCCAGCAGTTACCTCCCAGGCACGACTAAATACGAGCAGTACTTC. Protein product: CASSYLPGTTKYEQYF.

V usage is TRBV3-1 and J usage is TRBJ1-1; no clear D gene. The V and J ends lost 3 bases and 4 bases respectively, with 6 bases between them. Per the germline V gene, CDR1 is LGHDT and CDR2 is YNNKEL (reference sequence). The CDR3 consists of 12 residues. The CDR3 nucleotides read TGTGCCAGCAGCCATAGAGGCACTGAAGCTTTCTTT. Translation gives CASSHRGTEAFF.

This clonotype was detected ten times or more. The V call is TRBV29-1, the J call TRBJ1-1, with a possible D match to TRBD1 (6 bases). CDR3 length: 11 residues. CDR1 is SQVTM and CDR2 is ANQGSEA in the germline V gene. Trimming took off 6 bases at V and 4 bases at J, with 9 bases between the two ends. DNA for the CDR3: TGCAGCGTGGACAGAGGCACTGAAGCTTTCTTT. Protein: CSVDRGTEAFF.